These 6 T cell receptor beta chains share one sample of origin, sequenced in a study of shared clonotypes between healthy human individuals. Measured with immunoSEQ multiplex PCR; TCRdb has only the in-frame clones, and not every one. The sample contains fewer than 700,000 clones, around 81% of which appear only once. Sequencing was done on a sample of PBMCs. These receptors were taken from a woman between 40 and 55 years old in good health. Some clones in this sample may be carry-over from other donors' samples.

The chain links TRBV5-1 to TRBJ1-1, with 7 positions matching TRBD1. Germline CDR1 SGHRS, CDR2 YFSETQ. V lost 1 base, J lost 5 bases, and 5 bases stayed unmatched. The CDR3 has 14 amino acids. The CDR3 here is CASSLRQGSTEAFF. CDR3 coding DNA: TGCGCCAGCAGCTTGAGACAGGGAAGTACTGAAGCTTTCTTT.

This sequence joins TRBV13 and TRBJ1-5, with D hard to call. This CDR3 region has 15 residues. From germline, CDR1 is PRHDT and CDR2 FYEKMQ (reference sequence). Trimming took off 7 bases at V and 0 bases at J, with 13 bases between the two ends. The CDR3, as DNA: TGTGCCAGCAAAGAGGGCCGATATAGCAATCAGCCCCAGCATTTT. It yields the protein CASKEGRYSNQPQHF.

This rearrangement joins TRBV19 to TRBJ1-5, with unresolved D. The germline gives CDR1 LNHDA, CDR2 SQIVND (reference sequence). The CDR3 has 15 residues. The V end was cut by 3 bases, the J end by 6 bases, with 15 bases between. The CDR3 reads CASSIPSPGTQPQHF. CDR3 DNA: TGTGCCAGTAGTATCCCCTCGCCTGGTACTCAGCCCCAGCATTTT.

The chain uses TRBV28 and TRBJ1-6, with D possibly matching TRBD1 (5 bases). Germline lookup yields CDR1 MDHEN and CDR2 SYDVKM. V dropped 4 bases and J dropped 5 bases, with 6 bases sitting between them. The CDR3 runs 13 residues. The CDR3 DNA reads TGTGCCAGCAGTTCAGGGAATAATTCACCCCTCCACTTT. It specifies CASSSGNNSPLHF.

The chain employs TRBV7-2 and TRBJ2-2; TRBD2 agrees at 8 bases. The length of the CDR3 is 14 residues. The germline CDR1 and CDR2 sequences are SGHTA and FQGNSA. V lost 5 bases, J lost 6 bases, and 5 bases stayed unmatched. The CDR3 nucleotides read TGTGCCAGCAGCCCAGGACTAGCCGCCGGGGAGCTGTTTTTT. Encoded protein: CASSPGLAAGELFF. Full variable domain (rest looked up from reference TRBV7-2 and TRBJ2-2): GAGVSQSPSNKVTEKGKDVELRCDPISGHTALYWYRQSLGQGLEFLIYFQGNSAPDKSGLPSDRFSAERTGGSVSTLTIQRTQQEDSAVYLCASSPGLAAGELFFGEGSRLTVL.

This clone was observed a few times. Other DNA sequences in this sample translate to the same CDR3. This sequence joins TRBV28 and TRBJ1-5; D call uncertain. Germline V gene sequence: CDR1 MDHEN, CDR2 SYDVKM. The CDR3 is 11 amino acids. Trimming left V 7 bases short and J 0 bases short, with 1 base between. CDR3 in amino acids: CASNSNQPQHF. The CDR3, as DNA: TGTGCCAGCAATAGCAATCAGCCCCAGCATTTT.